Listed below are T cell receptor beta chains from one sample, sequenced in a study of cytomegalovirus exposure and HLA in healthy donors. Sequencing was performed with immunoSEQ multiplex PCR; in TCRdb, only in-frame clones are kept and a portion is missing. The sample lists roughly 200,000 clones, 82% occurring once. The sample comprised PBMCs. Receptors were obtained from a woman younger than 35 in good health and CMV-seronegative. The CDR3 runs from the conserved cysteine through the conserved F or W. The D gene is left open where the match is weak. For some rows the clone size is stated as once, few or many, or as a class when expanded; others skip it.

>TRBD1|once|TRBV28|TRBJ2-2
TGTGCCAGCAGCAACCCAGGGGGCCGGGTCGGGGAGCTGTTTTTT
CASSNPGGRVGELFF
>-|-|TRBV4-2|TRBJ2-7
TGTGCCAGCAGCCAAGACGTAGAATACGAGCAGTACTTC
CASSQDVEYEQYF
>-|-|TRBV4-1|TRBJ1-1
TGCGCCAGCAGCCAAGAGGGAGGAACTGAAGCTTTCTTT
CASSQEGGTEAFF
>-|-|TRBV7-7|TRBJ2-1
TGTGCCAGCAGCTTATCCCCGCTATCGGGGCAGTTCTTC
CASSLSPLSGQFF
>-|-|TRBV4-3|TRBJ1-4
TGCGCCAGCAGCCAGACCTCAGGCGTTGAAAAAAAACTGTTTTTT
CASSQTSGVEKKLFF
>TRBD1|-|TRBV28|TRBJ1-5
TGTGCCAGCAGGGACAGGTTCAGGGGTCAGCCCCAGCATTTT
CASRDRFRGQPQHF
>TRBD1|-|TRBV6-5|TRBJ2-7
TGTGCCAGCAGTTTCGGGACAGGGGACTCCTACGAGCAGTACTTC
CASSFGTGDSYEQYF
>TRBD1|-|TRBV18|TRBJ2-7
TGTGCCAGCTCAGCCCACAGGGGGCAGATAGGGTACGAGCAGTACTTC
CASSAHRGQIGYEQYF
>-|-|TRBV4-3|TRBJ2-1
TGCGCCAGCAGCCAAGACTCCGCTGGGAAGGACGCCAGGGATGAGCAGTTCTTC
CASSQDSAGKDARDEQFF
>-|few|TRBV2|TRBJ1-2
TGTGCCAGCAGTGACGGCGGTAATAACTATGGCTACACCTTC
CASSDGGNNYGYTF
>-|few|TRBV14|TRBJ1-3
TGTGCCAGCAGCCAAGAAGGGAGAGGAAACACCATATATTTT
CASSQEGRGNTIYF
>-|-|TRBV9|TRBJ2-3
TGTGCCAGCAGCGTAGAAGGGGTTGGAGATACGCAGTATTTT
CASSVEGVGDTQYF
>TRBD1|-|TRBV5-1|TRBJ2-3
TGCGCCAGCAGCATATTAGGGACAGGAAGAGATACGCAGTATTTT
CASSILGTGRDTQYF
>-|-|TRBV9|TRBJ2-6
TGTGCCAGCAGCCCGGGTGGTGCCAACGTCCTGACTTTC
CASSPGGANVLTF
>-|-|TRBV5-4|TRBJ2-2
TGTGCCAGCAGCCATTATCCAGGGGTGCTCGCCGGGGAGCTGTTTTTT
CASSHYPGVLAGELFF
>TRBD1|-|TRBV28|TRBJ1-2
TGTGCCAGCAGTCAGGGGGTCTATGGCTACACCTTC
CASSQGVYGYTF
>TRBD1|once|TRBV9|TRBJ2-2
TGTGCCAGCAGGGGACAGGGGGCAGACACCGGGGAGCTGTTTTTT
CASRGQGADTGELFF